A single sample gave rise to the 23 T cell receptor beta chains below, sequenced in a study of blood T cell repertoires in COVID-19 (dated by TCRdb to 2020 to 2021). Library preparation used the immunoSEQ multiplex PCR assay. The immuneACCESS repertoire file appears here via TCRdb, limited to in-frame rearrangements. These files lack a portion of the clones; in checked studies, under half of the deficit traces to unresolved V genes, and the cause of the others is not known. The sample yields about 170,000 clones; approximately 90% were counted once. Approximately 0.8% of the sample is in the top ten clones. Sequencing used PBMCs or T cells enriched from blood (not recorded which). Receptor source: a woman aged 18-35 years who had recovered from COVID-19.

J is TRBJ2-1 and V is TRBV4-2; D possibly corresponds to TRBD2 (5 bases). The CDR3 totals 15 residues. V shed 2 bases and J shed 4 bases, with 12 bases lying between them. Per germline, CDR1 LGHNA and CDR2 YNFKEQ. The CDR3 is CASSQRSGEYNEQFF. In DNA form, the CDR3 reads TGTGCCAGCAGCCAAAGGAGCGGAGAATACAATGAGCAGTTCTTC.

The rearrangement joins TRBV5-8 to TRBJ2-1; D perhaps matches TRBD2 (6 bases). Per the germline V gene, CDR1 is SGHTS and CDR2 is YDEGEE. V shed 0 bases and J shed 7 bases, with 17 bases lying between them. The CDR3 is 16 amino acids. For the CDR3, the DNA is TGTGCCAGCAGCTTGGAATCTAGCGAGGGTTTGAATGAGCAGTTCTTC. Translation: CASSLESSEGLNEQFF.

The gene calls are TRBV21-1 and TRBJ2-7; whether TRBD1, the table's D call, matches the DNA was not checked. TRBV21-1 is described as a pseudogene. There are 13 residues in the CDR3. The CDR3 DNA is TGTGCCAGCTACCGCCGGGACAGCAACGAGCAGTACTTC. Encoded protein: CASYRRDSNEQYF.

V usage is TRBV2 and J usage is TRBJ2-3; 8 bases are shared with TRBD2. V lost 4 bases, J lost 0 bases, and 3 bases stayed unmatched. CDR1 SNHLY and CDR2 FYNNEI come from the germline V gene. This CDR3 is built from 15 residues. The CDR3 bases are TGTGCCAGCAGTGTCCCTAGCGGGAGCACAGATACGCAGTATTTT. The encoded protein is CASSVPSGSTDTQYF.

This clone occurred once. The gene calls are TRBV5-1 and TRBJ1-5; TRBD1 matches at 8 bases. The V segment lost 5 bases and the J segment 5 bases; nucleotides outside the gene matches: 3. This CDR3 spans 13 amino acids. The germline V gene has CDR1 SGHRS and CDR2 YFSETQ. The CDR3 loop reads CASREQGDQPQHF. As DNA, the CDR3 is TGCGCCAGCAGGGAACAGGGGGATCAGCCCCAGCATTTT.

In nucleotides, the CDR3 is TGTGCCAGCAGCACCCAGGACAGCCCAAACTACAATGAGCAGTTCTTC. It yields the protein CASSTQDSPNYNEQFF. The genes are TRBV13 and TRBJ2-1; possible D gene TRBD1, 6 bases. V lost 5 bases to trimming and J lost 3 bases, with 17 bases between them. Germline assignment: CDR1 PRHDT and CDR2 FYEKMQ (reference sequence). There are 16 residues in the CDR3.

This chain connects TRBV6-1 to TRBJ2-5, with D perhaps matching TRBD2 (6 bases). V dropped 0 bases and J dropped 3 bases, with 17 bases sitting between them. CDR3 size: 17 residues. Per germline, CDR1 MNHNS and CDR2 SASEGT. Here the CDR3 DNA reads TGTGCCAGCAGTGAAGCGGGGGGACGGATAATAAAAGAGACCCAGTACTTC. Protein product: CASSEAGGRIIKETQYF.

This rearrangement joins TRBV25-1 to TRBJ1-5; 9 nucleotides line up with TRBD1. Germline CDR1 MGHDK, CDR2 SYGVNS. The CDR3 has 14 residues. The ends lost 2 bases at V and 11 bases at J; junction bases unmatched: 7. The CDR3 region has the DNA TGTGCCAGCAGTGAAGGGACAGGGAACGATTCCCAGCATTTT. It yields the protein CASSEGTGNDSQHF.

This chain uses TRBV5-5 with TRBJ1-2; 7 nucleotides line up with TRBD1. The ends lost 2 bases at V and 10 bases at J; junction bases unmatched: 11. CDR3 size: 14 residues. Germline V gene data show CDR1 as SGHKS and CDR2 as YYEKEE (reference sequence). The CDR3 DNA sequence: TGTGCCAGCAGCTTACAGGGGATGGGTCGAGACTACACCTTC. This sequence encodes CASSLQGMGRDYTF.

This clone was seen a handful of times. The rearrangement uses TRBV10-3 and TRBJ1-5, with 9 bases aligning to TRBD1. CDR1 ENHRY and CDR2 SYGVKD come from the germline V gene. V lost 5 bases, J lost 0 bases, and 8 bases stayed unmatched. The CDR3 consists of 17 residues. CDR3 in DNA: TGTGCCATCAGTCCGGGACAGGGAAGGAGTAGCAATCAGCCCCAGCATTTT. This sequence encodes CAISPGQGRSSNQPQHF.

There are a few counts of this clone. The chain has TRBV6-4 and TRBJ1-2, with TRBD1 matching over 9 bases. CDR3 length equals 14 residues. Germline CDR1 and CDR2: MRHNA and SNTAGT. V gave up 10 bases and J gave up 6 bases; unmatched junction bases: 12. CDR3 nucleotide sequence: TGTGCCACCCCAAAGGGACAGGGAGATCATGGCTACACCTTC. It specifies CATPKGQGDHGYTF.

V and J are TRBV4-2 and TRBJ2-7; TRBD2 aligns across 9 bases. Germline CDR1 is LGHNA and CDR2 is YNFKEQ. The V gene end was trimmed by 6 bases and the J gene end by 3 bases; junction bases not matched to a gene: 9. The CDR3 spans 15 residues. CDR3 nucleotides: TGTGCCAGCAGGTCGAGCGGGAGGACCATCTACGAGCAGTACTTC. This codes for CASRSSGRTIYEQYF.

V gene TRBV9 combines with J gene TRBJ2-1; 10 nucleotides match TRBD2. V trimming: 4 bases; J trimming: 8 bases; junction bases outside the gene matches: 9. CDR1 and CDR2 from the germline V gene are SGDLS and YYNGEE. The CDR3 has 15 amino acids. CDR3 sequence reads: CASSLRAGGADEQFF. Here the CDR3 DNA reads TGTGCCAGCAGCTTACGAGCGGGAGGGGCTGATGAGCAGTTCTTC.

The genes are TRBV7-8 and TRBJ2-2, with 8 positions matching TRBD2. The germline V gene has CDR1 SGHVS and CDR2 FQNEAQ. Germline trimming cut 3 bases from V and 7 bases from J; bases unmatched to any gene: 19. This CDR3 spans 19 amino acids. CDR3 bases: TGTGCCAGCAGCTTCATACGGGAACTAAGAAGCGGGAGCAGCGGGGAGCTGTTTTTT. This codes for CASSFIRELRSGSSGELFF.

The rearrangement joins TRBV25-1 to TRBJ1-5; possibly TRBD1 for D (5 bases). CDR3 length: 17 residues. The V gene's germline CDR1 is MGHDK and CDR2 SYGVNS. V was cut by 4 bases and J by 1 base, with 17 bases left in between. CDR3 sequence reads: CASSASPGDPSNQPQHF. CDR3 nucleotides: TGTGCCAGCAGTGCCTCCCCGGGGGACCCGAGCAATCAGCCCCAGCATTTT.

The chain has TRBV7-3 and TRBJ2-7; tentative D call: TRBD1 (6 bases). Deletions cut 1 base from V and 2 bases from J, with 12 bases between. The CDR3 covers 15 residues. CDR1 is SGHTA, CDR2 FQGTGA, per germline. This chain's CDR3 is CASSLRPGVAYEQYF. The CDR3 DNA is TGTGCCAGCAGCTTAAGGCCAGGGGTGGCCTACGAGCAGTACTTC.

This chain links TRBV28 with TRBJ2-2; tentative D call: TRBD1 (5 bases). This CDR3 is built from 16 residues. The germline V gene has CDR1 MDHEN and CDR2 SYDVKM. The germline V and J ends were trimmed by 6 bases and 1 base, with 15 bases remaining between them. This CDR3 is CASRTGQVKNTGELFF. CDR3 bases: TGTGCCAGCAGAACCGGACAAGTCAAGAACACCGGGGAGCTGTTTTTT. The complete variable domain, with remaining parts taken from reference TRBV28 and TRBJ2-2, reads DVKVTQSSRYLVKRTGEKVFLECVQDMDHENMFWYRQDPGLGLRLIYFSYDVKMKEKGDIPEGYSVSREKKERFSLILESASTNQTSMYLCASRTGQVKNTGELFFGEGSRLTVL.

Concerning this clone itself: Different DNA sequences within this sample yield the same CDR3. This chain joins TRBV5-4 and TRBJ1-2, with a possible D match to TRBD1 (6 bases). The CDR3 consists of 15 residues. The germline V gene encodes CDR1 SGHNT and CDR2 YYREEE (reference sequence). V was shortened by 4 bases and J by 0 bases, with 13 bases between the two germline ends. CDR3 residues: CASSHTGRANYGYTF. CDR3 in DNA: TGTGCCAGCAGCCATACAGGGAGAGCTAACTATGGCTACACCTTC.

This rearrangement joins TRBV18 to TRBJ1-2; no clear D. Trimming took 4 bases from V and 8 from J, leaving 14 bases between them. The germline V gene encodes CDR1 KGHSH and CDR2 LQKENI. CDR3 length equals 13 residues. CDR3 DNA: TGTGCCAGCTCACGCCGGGATACGAAGGGCTACACCTTC. It specifies CASSRRDTKGYTF.

The chain uses TRBV9 and TRBJ2-3, with TRBD2 matching 8 bases. The germline V gene encodes CDR1 SGDLS and CDR2 YYNGEE. This CDR3 spans 17 amino acids. V shed 0 bases and J 0 bases; nucleotides not matched to a gene: 6. The CDR3 reads CASSVAPSGPSTDTQYF. The CDR3 region has the DNA TGTGCCAGCAGCGTAGCCCCTAGCGGGCCCAGCACAGATACGCAGTATTTT.

This chain joins TRBV2 and TRBJ2-3; 8 bases map to TRBD2. The CDR3 is 15 amino acids. V lost 9 bases to trimming and J lost 0 bases; unmatched junction nucleotides: 8. Germline lookup yields CDR1 SNHLY and CDR2 FYNNEI. CDR3 nucleotides: TGTGCCAGTACCGAGCGGGGGACTAGCACAGATACGCAGTATTTT. This sequence encodes CASTERGTSTDTQYF.

Only one count was recorded for this clone. The rearrangement uses TRBV25-1 and TRBJ2-7, with D possibly being TRBD2 (5 bases). Germline CDR1 and CDR2: MGHDK and SYGVNS. V gave up 5 bases and J gave up 1 base, with 18 bases separating them. The CDR3 extends over 16 amino acids. CDR3 DNA sequence: TGTGCCAGCAGTTCTACCGGAGCAGGAGGTTCCTACGAGCAGTACTTC. This sequence encodes CASSSTGAGGSYEQYF.

V gene TRBV27 combines with J gene TRBJ1-1; TRBD1 agrees at 7 bases. CDR1 is MNHEY and CDR2 is SMNVEV in the germline V gene (reference sequence). The V and J ends lost 5 bases and 5 bases, in that order; junction bases with no gene match: 5. This CDR3 comprises 13 residues. CDR3 DNA: TGTGCCAGCAGTAAAGGGGGCAAAACTGAAGCTTTCTTT. Translation: CASSKGGKTEAFF.